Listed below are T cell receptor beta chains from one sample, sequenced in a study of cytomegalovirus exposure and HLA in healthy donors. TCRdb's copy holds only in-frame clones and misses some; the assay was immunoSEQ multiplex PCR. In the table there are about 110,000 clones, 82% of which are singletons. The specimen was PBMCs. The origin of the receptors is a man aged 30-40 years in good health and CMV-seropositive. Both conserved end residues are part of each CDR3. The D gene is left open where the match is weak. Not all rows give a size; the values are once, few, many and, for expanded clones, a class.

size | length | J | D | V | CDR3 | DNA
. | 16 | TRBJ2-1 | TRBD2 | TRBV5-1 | CASSWTGTSGDNEQFF | TGCGCCAGCAGCTGGACCGGGACTAGCGGAGACAATGAGCAGTTCTTC
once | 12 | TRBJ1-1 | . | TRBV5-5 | CASSMVDTEAFF | TGTGCCAGCAGCATGGTAGACACTGAAGCTTTCTTT
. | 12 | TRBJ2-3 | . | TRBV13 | CASSSGTDTQYF | TGTGCCAGCAGCTCAGGCACAGATACGCAGTATTTT
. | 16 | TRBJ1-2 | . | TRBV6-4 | CASSLSTGRSNYGYTF | TGTGCCAGCAGTCTCTCTACAGGGCGGTCTAACTATGGCTACACCTTC
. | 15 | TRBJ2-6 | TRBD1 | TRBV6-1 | CATTGSPTGANGLTF | TGTGCCACGACAGGGTCCCCAACCGGGGCCAACGGCCTGACTTTC
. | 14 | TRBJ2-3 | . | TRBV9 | CASSVGQSTDTQYF | TGTGCCAGCAGCGTCGGACAGAGCACAGATACGCAGTATTTT
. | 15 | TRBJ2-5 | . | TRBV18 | CASSPPTRAGETQYF | TGTGCCAGCTCACCACCCACCAGGGCCGGGGAGACCCAGTACTTC
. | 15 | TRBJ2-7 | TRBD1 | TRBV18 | CASSQGQGSSYEQYF | TGTGCCAGCTCACAGGGACAGGGCAGCTCCTACGAGCAGTACTTC
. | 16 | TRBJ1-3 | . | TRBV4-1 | CASSQYASKLGNTIYF | TGCGCCAGCAGCCAGTATGCCTCCAAACTCGGGAACACCATATATTTT
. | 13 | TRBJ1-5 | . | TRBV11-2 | CASSRSSLEPQHF | TGTGCCAGCAGCCGGTCCTCGTTAGAGCCCCAGCATTTT
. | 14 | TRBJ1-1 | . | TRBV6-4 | CASRPGHTNTEAFF | TGTGCCAGCAGGCCGGGACATACGAACACTGAAGCTTTCTTT
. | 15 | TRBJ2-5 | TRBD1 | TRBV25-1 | CASSVPDRYQETQYF | TGTGCCAGCAGTGTCCCGGACAGGTACCAAGAGACCCAGTACTTC
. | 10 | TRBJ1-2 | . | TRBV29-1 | CSVEMAGYTF | TGCAGCGTTGAAATGGCTGGCTACACCTTC
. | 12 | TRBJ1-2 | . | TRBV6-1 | CASSRSFSGYTF | TGTGCCAGCAGCCGATCATTTAGCGGCTACACCTTC
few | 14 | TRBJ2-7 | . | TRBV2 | CASTRTFSSYEQYF | TGTGCCAGCACCCGGACATTCTCTTCTTACGAGCAGTACTTC
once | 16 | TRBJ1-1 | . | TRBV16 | CASSQSPGATNTEAFF | TGTGCCAGCAGCCAATCCCCGGGAGCGACGAACACTGAAGCTTTCTTT
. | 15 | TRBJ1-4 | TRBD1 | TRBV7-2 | CASSTRQGWNEKLFF | TGTGCCAGCAGCACCAGACAGGGCTGGAATGAAAAACTGTTTTTT
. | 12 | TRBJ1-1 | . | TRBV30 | CAWVPIDTEAFF | TGTGCCTGGGTGCCTATAGACACTGAAGCTTTCTTT
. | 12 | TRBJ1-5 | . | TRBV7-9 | CASSLEGQPQHF | TGTGCCAGCAGCTTAGAAGGACAACCCCAGCATTTT
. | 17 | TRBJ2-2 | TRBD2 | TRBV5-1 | CASSGLAGGSNTGELFF | TGCGCCAGCAGCGGACTAGCGGGGGGTTCGAACACCGGGGAGCTGTTTTTT
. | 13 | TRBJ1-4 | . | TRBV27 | CASSLTQGEKLFF | TGTGCCAGCAGTTTGACTCAGGGGGAAAAACTGTTTTTT
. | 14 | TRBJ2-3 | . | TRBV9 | CASSGQNRADTQYF | TGTGCCAGCAGCGGACAGAATAGGGCAGATACGCAGTATTTT
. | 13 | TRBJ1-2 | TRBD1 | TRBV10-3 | CAIRETGNYGYTF | TGTGCCATCAGGGAGACAGGGAACTATGGCTACACCTTC
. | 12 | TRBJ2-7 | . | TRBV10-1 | CASSESASEQYF | TGCGCCAGCAGTGAGTCTGCGTCCGAGCAGTACTTC